The rows below give T cell receptor beta chains drawn from one sample of a study of naive CD8 T cells in extremely preterm neonates. This table comes from immunoSEQ multiplex PCR, and its TCRdb copy is limited to in-frame clones, with some not included. The sample contains about 5,000 clones, more than 90% of which appear only once. Sequences were obtained from naive CD8+ T cells from cord blood. The receptors were gathered from a boy who was born preterm. Each CDR3 is given with its conserved first and last residue. The order of the fields is J gene, D gene, V gene, clone size, CDR3 DNA, CDR3 protein. A D gene is named only where the DNA matches it firmly. For some rows the clone size is stated as once, few or many, or as a class when expanded; others skip it.

>TRBJ2-6|.|TRBV28|.
TGTGCCAGCAGGGACAGCTCTGGGGCCAACGTCCTGACTTTC
CASRDSSGANVLTF
>TRBJ1-5|TRBD1|TRBV7-8|.
TGTGCCAGCAGCTTAGTAGGGACAGGGGCCAATCAGCCCCAGCATTTT
CASSLVGTGANQPQHF
>TRBJ2-7|TRBD1|TRBV11-2|once
TGTGCCAGCAGCTTAGATCTTAGACAGGGGGCTAAGCAGTACTTC
CASSLDLRQGAKQYF
>TRBJ2-1|.|TRBV5-4|.
TGTGCCAGCAGCGGTGGGAATTACAATGAGCAGTTCTTC
CASSGGNYNEQFF
>TRBJ2-7|TRBD1|TRBV5-4|.
TGTGCCAGCAGCTTGGGGACAGGGCCCTACGAGCAGTACTTC
CASSLGTGPYEQYF
>TRBJ1-1|.|TRBV9|.
TGTGCCAGCAGCGTTGGGTCAAAAATGAACACTGAAGCTTTCTTT
CASSVGSKMNTEAFF
>TRBJ2-3|TRBD2|TRBV25-1|.
TGTGCCAGCAGTGAACTAGCGGGTAGCACAGATACGCAGTATTTT
CASSELAGSTDTQYF
>TRBJ2-7|.|TRBV15|.
TGTGCCACCAGCCGAGGGGCTAGCTCCTACGAGCAGTACTTC
CATSRGASSYEQYF
>TRBJ1-2|TRBD1|TRBV30|.
TGTGCCTGGAGTCCTCCGGGACAGGGGGCCCCTAGGTATGGCTACACCTTC
CAWSPPGQGAPRYGYTF
>TRBJ2-3|TRBD1|TRBV27|once
TGTGCCAGCAAGTATGGCACAGGGGCTTCCACAGATACGCAGTATTTT
CASKYGTGASTDTQYF
>TRBJ2-7|.|TRBV7-2|.
TGTGCCAGCAGCTTAAAGCCAGGCTCCTACGAGCAGTACTTC
CASSLKPGSYEQYF
>TRBJ1-2|.|TRBV4-3|.
TGCGCCAGCAGCCAAGACAGGCGGACATATGGCTACACCTTC
CASSQDRRTYGYTF
>TRBJ2-3|.|TRBV5-4|.
TGTGCCAGCAGCTATTCAGATACGCAGTATTTT
CASSYSDTQYF
>TRBJ1-1|.|TRBV27|.
TGTGCCAGCAGTTCTTTAGGTACTGAAGCTTTCTTT
CASSSLGTEAFF
>TRBJ2-2|.|TRBV7-2|.
TGTGCCAGCAGCTTACTGGGGGCCGGGGAGCTGTTTTTT
CASSLLGAGELFF
>TRBJ2-4|.|TRBV9|.
TGTGCCAGCAGCACAGGGGCCAAAAACATTCAGTACTTC
CASSTGAKNIQYF
>TRBJ2-3|TRBD1|TRBV7-3|once
TGTGCCAGCAGCAGGACAGGGGGCGCAGATACGCAGTATTTT
CASSRTGGADTQYF
>TRBJ1-1|.|TRBV15|.
TGTGCCACCAGGGTGAACACTGAAGCTTTCTTT
CATRVNTEAFF
>TRBJ2-3|TRBD2|TRBV9|.
TGTGCCAGCAGCCCTCGGACTAGCGGATCCACAGATACGCAGTATTTT
CASSPRTSGSTDTQYF
>TRBJ2-2|TRBD2|TRBV19|.
TGTGCCAGTAGTAGCGGGAGGGCCGGGGAGCTGTTTTTT
CASSSGRAGELFF
>TRBJ1-6|TRBD1|TRBV6-6|.
TGTGCCAGCAGTTCAGACAGGGTGAATTCACCCCTCCACTTT
CASSSDRVNSPLHF
>TRBJ2-7|TRBD2|TRBV5-6|.
TGTGCCAGCAGCTTGGGACTAGCGGGAGGCGAGCAGTACTTC
CASSLGLAGGEQYF
>TRBJ2-1|TRBD2|TRBV4-1|once
TGCGCCAGCAGCCAAAAAACTAGCGGCTCCTACAATGAGCAGTTCTTC
CASSQKTSGSYNEQFF
>TRBJ2-7|TRBD2|TRBV27|.
TGTGCCAGCAGTTTAAGTACTAGCGGGAGCTACGAGCAGTACTTC
CASSLSTSGSYEQYF
>TRBJ1-2|TRBD1|TRBV10-3|.
TGTGCCATCAGTGATACAGGGGGCATCTATGGCTACACCTTC
CAISDTGGIYGYTF
>TRBJ2-7|TRBD1|TRBV28|.
TGTGCCAGCAGTGGGACAGCTAGACGCGAGCAGTACTTC
CASSGTARREQYF
>TRBJ2-2|TRBD1|TRBV7-9|.
TGTGCCAGCAGCTGGACAGGGCGGGACACCGGGGAGCTGTTTTTT
CASSWTGRDTGELFF
>TRBJ1-5|TRBD1|TRBV28|few
TGTGCCACCGACAGGGGCGGTCAGCCCCAGCATTTT
CATDRGGQPQHF
>TRBJ2-3|TRBD1|TRBV25-1|.
TGTGCCAGCAGTGCACAGGGGGCGCGCACAGATACGCAGTATTTT
CASSAQGARTDTQYF
>TRBJ2-5|.|TRBV7-6|once
TGTGCCAGCAGCACTAGGTATCAAGAGACCCAGTACTTC
CASSTRYQETQYF
>TRBJ2-2|TRBD1|TRBV10-3|.
TGTGCCATCAGTGAGAGGCAGGGGGCGAGAACCGGGGAGCTGTTTTTT
CAISERQGARTGELFF
>TRBJ2-7|TRBD2|TRBV11-2|.
TGTGCCAGCAGCTTGACTAGCGGGAGGGCCTACGAGCAGTACTTC
CASSLTSGRAYEQYF
>TRBJ2-3|.|TRBV7-2|.
TGTGCCAGCAGCTTAGCGCTAGGGGCAGATACGCAGTATTTT
CASSLALGADTQYF
>TRBJ2-3|TRBD1|TRBV15|.
TGTGCCACCAGCAGAGGAGTGGGGACAGGGTTCACAGATACGCAGTATTTT
CATSRGVGTGFTDTQYF
>TRBJ2-7|TRBD1|TRBV27|.
TGTGCCAGCAGTTTACAGGGGGTTTACGAGCAGTACTTC
CASSLQGVYEQYF
>TRBJ2-7|TRBD1|TRBV10-3|few
TGTGCCATCAGTGACAGGGGGTACGAGCAGTACTTC
CAISDRGYEQYF
>TRBJ2-7|TRBD2|TRBV27|.
TGTGCCAGCAGTTTACTAGCGGACTACGAGCAGTACTTC
CASSLLADYEQYF
>TRBJ1-5|.|TRBV21-1|.
TGTGCCAGCAGCAACAGGGGCAATCAGCCCCAGCATTTT
CASSNRGNQPQHF
>TRBJ2-1|.|TRBV6-4|.
TGTGCCAGCAGTGACGGGTACAATGAGCAGTTCTTC
CASSDGYNEQFF
>TRBJ1-5|.|TRBV27|few
TGTGCCAGCAGTTTACAGGGCAATCAGCCCCAGCATTTT
CASSLQGNQPQHF
>TRBJ2-7|TRBD1|TRBV2|.
TGTGCCAGCAGTGATGGGACAGGGGGCTACGAGCAGTACTTC
CASSDGTGGYEQYF
>TRBJ2-3|TRBD2|TRBV30|.
TGTGCCTGGAGTGTACTAGCGGGAACAGATACGCAGTATTTT
CAWSVLAGTDTQYF
>TRBJ1-1|.|TRBV9|once
TGTGCCAGCAGCGCCTTCGACAGCATGAACACTGAAGCTTTCTTT
CASSAFDSMNTEAFF
>TRBJ2-1|TRBD1|TRBV12-5|.
TGTGCTAGTGGTTTGGTACGACAGGGTTACAATGAGCAGTTCTTC
CASGLVRQGYNEQFF
>TRBJ2-7|TRBD2|TRBV25-1|.
TGTGCCAGCAGTGAACTAGCGGGATCCTACGAGCAGTACTTC
CASSELAGSYEQYF
>TRBJ2-2|.|TRBV30|once
TGTGCCTGGAGTGTTGGAGGGGGCGGGGAGCTGTTTTTT
CAWSVGGGGELFF
>TRBJ2-2|.|TRBV27|.
TGTGCCAGCACGAACACCGGGGAGCTGTTTTTT
CASTNTGELFF
>TRBJ2-1|.|TRBV12-5|few
TGTGCTAGTGGTTTGGGGGGCAATGAGCAGTTCTTC
CASGLGGNEQFF
>TRBJ1-1|.|TRBV29-1|.
TGCAGCGTGACAGGTTTGAACACTGAAGCTTTCTTT
CSVTGLNTEAFF